This TCR beta chain is drawn from a study of cytotoxic CD8 clonotypes in ibrutinib-treated CLL. For the study at large: The group held more than 10 relapsed/refractory and roughly 15 treatment-naive patients, with roughly 17 IGHV unmutated. Study-wide findings and caveats: Investigators sampled sustained-remission and progressing patients at differing times. Upon ibrutinib response clonality rose, and upon progression it fell back toward baseline.

This clone was picked up a small number of times. What it binds is unknown. Germline-derived CDR1 and CDR2 are SGHDT and YYEEEE. The CDR3 runs to 12 residues. Deletions cut 2 bases from V and 8 bases from J, with 10 bases between. The method was immunoSEQ multiplex PCR; TCRdb's version includes in-frame clones alone and lacks a portion of them. The sample lists tens of thousands of clones, just over 65% seen once, with 20% to 25% in the top ten. The receptor's source is a human donor with chronic lymphocytic leukemia. The chain carries TRBV5-6 and TRBJ1-2; possibly TRBD1 for D (5 bases). Sequenced material: PBMCs, taken after 24 months of ibrutinib treatment. CDR3: CASSFRADGYTF. The CDR3 bases are TGTGCCAGCAGCTTCAGGGCTGACGGCTACACCTTC. Looking up the rest from reference TRBV5-6 and TRBJ1-2 gives the full variable domain: DAGVTQSPTHLIKTRGQQVTLRCSPKSGHDTVSWYQQALGQGPQFIFQYYEEEERQRGNFPDRFSGHQFPNYSSELNVNALLLGDSALYLCASSFRADGYTFGSGTRLTVV.